The sequence of this T cell receptor beta chain was determined in a study of cytomegalovirus exposure and HLA in healthy donors. The ends were cut back, 1 base at V and 8 bases at J, with 13 bases in the middle. The CDR3 runs 14 residues. The germline gives CDR1 SGHVS, CDR2 FQNEAQ. Primers: 60 Vbeta forward and 13 Jbeta reverse. TCRdb's copy holds only in-frame clones and misses some; the assay was immunoSEQ multiplex PCR. This table has about 130,000 clones, about 80% appearing once. Notes on the study in general: Within a later analysis, the majority of CMV-associated TCR beta chains appeared HLA-restricted. The likely origin of a cluster of highly shared sequence variants was a sequencing artifact. After further analysis at a later stage, some 15,000 TCR beta sequences were associated with HLA alleles at 0.05 false discovery rate. Indistinguishability led to the exclusion of some V segments, TRBV6-2 and TRBV6-3 included.

Concerning this clone: Its antigen is still unknown.

This clonotype originated in a man aged 25 to 45 in good health and CMV-seropositive. Sequencing used PBMCs. This rearrangement joins TRBV7-8 to TRBJ2-3; the D gene is possibly TRBD1 (7 bases). This CDR3 reads CASSLGQGGGTQYF. The DNA of the CDR3 is TGTGCCAGCAGCTTAGGACAGGGAGGTGGTACGCAGTATTTT.